A selection of T cell receptor beta chains follows, all from one sample in a study of T cell responses to AZD1222 COVID-19 vaccine. Measured with immunoSEQ multiplex PCR; TCRdb has only the in-frame clones, and not every one. The data show approximately 150,000 clones, around 90% seen once. Sequenced material: peripheral blood, taken 28 days after the second AZD1222 dose. These TCRs come from an adult who received the AZD1222 COVID-19 vaccine. Both conserved end residues are part of each CDR3. A D gene is named only where the DNA matches it firmly. Clone size appears in some rows only: once, few, many, or a class for an expanded clone.

cdr3_nt cdr3_aa j_call clone_size d_call v_call
TGTGCCAGCAGCTTCTATAAGGCAGGAGGGGAAAAACTGTTTTTT CASSFYKAGGEKLFF TRBJ1-4 . . TRBV11-2
TGTGCCAGCAGTGAATTTCGACAGCCTAATGAAAAACTGTTTTTT CASSEFRQPNEKLFF TRBJ1-4 . . TRBV6-1
TGTGCCAGTAGTACGACCGGGACAGGTGACACTGAAGCTTTCTTT CASSTTGTGDTEAFF TRBJ1-1 . TRBD1 TRBV19
TGTGCCAGCAGTGAAGTCTGGGAAAGTACTAACTATGGCTACACCTTC CASSEVWESTNYGYTF TRBJ1-2 . . TRBV6-1
TGTGCCACTCAAATCGAACAGGGGCATATAAGCGGAAACACCATATATTTT CATQIEQGHISGNTIYF TRBJ1-3 few TRBD1 TRBV28
TGTGCCATCAGGGGGTCAACTCAGAAGAACTATGGCTACACCTTC CAIRGSTQKNYGYTF TRBJ1-2 . . TRBV10-3
TGTGCCAGTAGTATGGGTCAGAGGTTCTCTGGGGCCAACGTCCTGACTTTC CASSMGQRFSGANVLTF TRBJ2-6 . . TRBV19
TGTGCCAGCAGTTTAGGAAGCAATCAGCCCCAGCATTTT CASSLGSNQPQHF TRBJ1-5 . . TRBV27
TGTGCCAGCAGCCTACAACAGGGATCTTACACTGAAGCTTTCTTT CASSLQQGSYTEAFF TRBJ1-1 few . TRBV5-4
TGTGCCAGCAGCCGACGGCTCAACTATGGCTACACCTTC CASSRRLNYGYTF TRBJ1-2 . . TRBV6-5
TGTGCCACCATGAGGGACACTGAAGCTTTCTTT CATMRDTEAFF TRBJ1-1 . . TRBV15
TGTGCCAGCAGCTTAGAGGCGGGCTACGAGCAGTACTTC CASSLEAGYEQYF TRBJ2-7 . . TRBV11-3
TGTGCCAGCAGCTTAGAACTAGCGGGGGTCAATGAGCAGTTCTTC CASSLELAGVNEQFF TRBJ2-1 . TRBD2 TRBV7-9
TGCAGCGTTTACGGGGGAATGTGGGGTGAAAAACTGTTTTTT CSVYGGMWGEKLFF TRBJ1-4 . . TRBV29-1
TGTGCCAGCTCACCGGCAGGGGCAAGGAACGGCTACACCTTC CASSPAGARNGYTF TRBJ1-2 . . TRBV18
TGTGCCAGCAGCTTGGACGGGTCCTACGAGCAGTACTTC CASSLDGSYEQYF TRBJ2-7 . . TRBV5-4
TGTGCCAGCAGCTTATCGGTGGTTCCCCTCACCGGGGAGCTGTTTTTT CASSLSVVPLTGELFF TRBJ2-2 once . TRBV7-8
TGTGCCAGCAGCCACTACTTACGCGGGACAGGGACCTACGAGCAGTACTTC CASSHYLRGTGTYEQYF TRBJ2-7 . TRBD1 TRBV14
TGTGCCAGCAGCTTGGGACTAGCGGGGGGGATCCCTCCCCTCGAGCAGTACTTC CASSLGLAGGIPPLEQYF TRBJ2-7 . TRBD2 TRBV5-6
TGTGCCAGCAGCGTTTGGCTAGCGGGCCAGAATGAGCAGTTCTTC CASSVWLAGQNEQFF TRBJ2-1 . TRBD2 TRBV9
TGCGCCAGCAGTGTCCGGATTAATGAAAAACTGTTTTTT CASSVRINEKLFF TRBJ1-4 . . TRBV10-2
TGTGCCAGCTCACCAGGCAGGGAGTATGGCTACACCTTC CASSPGREYGYTF TRBJ1-2 . . TRBV18
TGTGCCAGCAGTGGGCCTGGGGAAAAACTGTTTTTT CASSGPGEKLFF TRBJ1-4 . . TRBV2
TGTGCCAGCGGAGATGAGCAGTTCTTC CASGDEQFF TRBJ2-1 . . TRBV5-4
TGTGCCAGCAGCCGACTAGAGATCTCCTACGAGCAGTACTTC CASSRLEISYEQYF TRBJ2-7 . . TRBV7-9
TGTGCCAGCAGTTATACAGGCTCTGGCTACAATGAGCAGTTCTTC CASSYTGSGYNEQFF TRBJ2-1 once . TRBV2
TGTGCCAGCAGCCAAGGGGGTGCGGGGTCCCAGCATTTT CASSQGGAGSQHF TRBJ1-5 . . TRBV3-1/TRBV3-2
TGTGCCAGCTCTTTTAGCCCCGGGGAGCTGTTTTTT CASSFSPGELFF TRBJ2-2 . . TRBV6-5
TGCGCCAGCAGCCAGGGACTATCCTCCTACAATGAGCAGTTCTTC CASSQGLSSYNEQFF TRBJ2-1 . TRBD2 TRBV4-1
TGTGCCAGCGGCCGGGTGAATCAGCCCCAGCATTTT CASGRVNQPQHF TRBJ1-5 . . TRBV3-1/TRBV3-2
TGTGCCAGTAGCGACGAAATAGCGGGAGGGCCAGGTGAGCAGTTCTTC CASSDEIAGGPGEQFF TRBJ2-1 . TRBD2 TRBV19
TGTGCCAGCAGCTCGGGAGGGCTCCGCACCTACGAGCAGTACTTC CASSSGGLRTYEQYF TRBJ2-7 . TRBD2 TRBV5-6
TGTGCCAGCGTTACAGGGTTGGAAGGCTACACCTTC CASVTGLEGYTF TRBJ1-2 . . TRBV5-6
TGTGCCAGCAGCAGCCCCTGGGGACTAGCCTACGAGCAGTACTTC CASSSPWGLAYEQYF TRBJ2-7 . TRBD2 TRBV6-5
TGTGCCAGCAGCTTAGATTCGTGGCCCAGCTATGGCTACACCTTC CASSLDSWPSYGYTF TRBJ1-2 . . TRBV11-2
TGTGCCAGCACCCCGGCTAGCCTTAGCACCGGGGAGCTGTTTTTT CASTPASLSTGELFF TRBJ2-2 . . TRBV6-2/TRBV6-3
TGTGCCAGCAGTTACGGCCGGGAGTTGCGGTTCTTC CASSYGRELRFF TRBJ2-1 . . TRBV6-2/TRBV6-3